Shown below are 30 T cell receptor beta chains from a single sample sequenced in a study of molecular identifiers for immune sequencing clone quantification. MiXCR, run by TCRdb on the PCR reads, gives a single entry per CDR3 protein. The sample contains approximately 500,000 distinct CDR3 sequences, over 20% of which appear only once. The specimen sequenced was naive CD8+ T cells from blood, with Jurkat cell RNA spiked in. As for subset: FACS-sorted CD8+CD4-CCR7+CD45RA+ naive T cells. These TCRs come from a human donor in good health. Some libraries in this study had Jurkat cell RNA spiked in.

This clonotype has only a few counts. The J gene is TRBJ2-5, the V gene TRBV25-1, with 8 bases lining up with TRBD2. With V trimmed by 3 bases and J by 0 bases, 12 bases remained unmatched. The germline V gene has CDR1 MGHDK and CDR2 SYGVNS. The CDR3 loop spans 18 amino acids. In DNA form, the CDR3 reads TGTGCCAGCAGTGACGCAGGGACTAGAACTTTGTACCAAGAGACCCAGTACTTC. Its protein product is CASSDAGTRTLYQETQYF.

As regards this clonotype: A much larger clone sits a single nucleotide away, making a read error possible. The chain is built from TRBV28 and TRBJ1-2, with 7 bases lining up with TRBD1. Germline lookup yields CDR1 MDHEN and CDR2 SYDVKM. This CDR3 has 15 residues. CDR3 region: CAGSPSTGSYYGYTF. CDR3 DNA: TGTGCCGGCAGTCCCTCGACAGGGTCGTACTATGGCTACACCTTC.

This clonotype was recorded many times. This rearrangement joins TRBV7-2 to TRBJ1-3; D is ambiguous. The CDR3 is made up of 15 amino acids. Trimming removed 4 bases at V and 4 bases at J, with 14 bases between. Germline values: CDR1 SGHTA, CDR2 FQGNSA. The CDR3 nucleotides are TGTGCCAGCAGCTCACGGAGGGCGCCAGGAAACACCATATATTTT. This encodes CASSSRRAPGNTIYF.

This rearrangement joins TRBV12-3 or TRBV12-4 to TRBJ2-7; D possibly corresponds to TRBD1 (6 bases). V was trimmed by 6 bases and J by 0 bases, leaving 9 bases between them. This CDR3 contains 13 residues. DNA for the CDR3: TGTGCCAGCAGGACGGACAGCTCCTACGAGCAGTACTTC. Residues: CASRTDSSYEQYF.

The CDR3: CASSYGRQAGYGYTF. In nucleotides, the CDR3 is TGTGCCAGCAGTTACGGGCGACAGGCCGGCTATGGCTACACCTTC. The V gene is TRBV6-5, the J gene TRBJ1-2, with TRBD1 as a possible D gene (6 bases). CDR1 is MNHEY, CDR2 SVGAGI, per germline. CDR3 length: 15 amino acids. Trimming stripped 2 bases from V and 4 bases from J, with 14 bases between.

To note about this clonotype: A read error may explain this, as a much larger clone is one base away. The CDR3, as DNA: TGTGCCAGCAGCTTAGAGGGCGGGAGGATGAATACGCAGTATTTT. It codes for CASSLEGGRMNTQYF. The chain recombines TRBV13 with TRBJ2-3; TRBD2 matches 8 bases. Per germline, CDR1 PRHDT and CDR2 FYEKMQ (reference sequence). Trimming at V came to 1 base and at J to 7 bases, leaving 7 bases not matched to a gene. The length of the CDR3 is 15 residues.

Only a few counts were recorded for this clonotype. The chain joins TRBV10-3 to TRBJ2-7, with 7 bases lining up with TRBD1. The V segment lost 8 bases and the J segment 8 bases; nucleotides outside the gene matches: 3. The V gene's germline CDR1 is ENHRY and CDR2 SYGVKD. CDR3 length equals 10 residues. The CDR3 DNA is TGTGCCATCGGGGACAGAAAGCAGTACTTC. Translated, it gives CAIGDRKQYF.

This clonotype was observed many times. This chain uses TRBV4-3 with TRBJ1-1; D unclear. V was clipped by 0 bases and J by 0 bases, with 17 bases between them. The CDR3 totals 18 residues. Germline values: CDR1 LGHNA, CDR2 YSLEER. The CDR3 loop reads CASSQERGRPSMNTEAFF. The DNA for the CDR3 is TGCGCCAGCAGCCAAGAACGCGGCCGTCCTTCCATGAACACTGAAGCTTTCTTT.

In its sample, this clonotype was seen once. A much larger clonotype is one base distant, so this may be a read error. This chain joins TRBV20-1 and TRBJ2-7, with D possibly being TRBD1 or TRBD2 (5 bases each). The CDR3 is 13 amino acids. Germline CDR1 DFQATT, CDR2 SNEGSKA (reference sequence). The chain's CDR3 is CSTRLGVSYEQYF. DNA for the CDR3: TGCAGTACTAGGTTAGGGGTCTCCTACGAGCAGTACTTC.

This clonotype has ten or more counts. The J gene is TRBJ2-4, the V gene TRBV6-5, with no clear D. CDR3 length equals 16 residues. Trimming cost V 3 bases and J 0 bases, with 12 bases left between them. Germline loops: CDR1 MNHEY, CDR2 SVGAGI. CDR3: CASSYGVDLAKNIQYF. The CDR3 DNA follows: TGTGCCAGCAGTTATGGGGTAGACCTAGCCAAAAACATTCAGTACTTC.

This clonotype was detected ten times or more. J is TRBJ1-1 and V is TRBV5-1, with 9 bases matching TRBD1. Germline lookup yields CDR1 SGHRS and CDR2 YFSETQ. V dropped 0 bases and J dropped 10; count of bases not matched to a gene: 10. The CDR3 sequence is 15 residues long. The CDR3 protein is CASSLAGQGSVGAFF. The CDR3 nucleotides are TGCGCCAGCAGCTTGGCCGGACAGGGGAGCGTCGGAGCTTTCTTT.

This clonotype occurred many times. CDR3 DNA sequence: TGTGCCAGCAGCGCAGCCCCACAGGGTACCACTGAAGCTTTCTTT. It codes for CASSAAPQGTTEAFF. V is TRBV9 and J is TRBJ1-1, with a possible D match to TRBD1 (6 bases). CDR1 and CDR2 from the germline V gene are SGDLS and YYNGEE. This CDR3 comprises 15 residues. Trimming took 3 bases from V and 4 from J, leaving 16 bases between them.

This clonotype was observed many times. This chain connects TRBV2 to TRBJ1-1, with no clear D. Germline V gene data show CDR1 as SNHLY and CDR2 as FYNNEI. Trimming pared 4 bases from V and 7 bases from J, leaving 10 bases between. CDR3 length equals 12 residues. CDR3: CASSGLTYEAFF. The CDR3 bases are TGTGCCAGCAGTGGCCTGACTTATGAAGCTTTCTTT.

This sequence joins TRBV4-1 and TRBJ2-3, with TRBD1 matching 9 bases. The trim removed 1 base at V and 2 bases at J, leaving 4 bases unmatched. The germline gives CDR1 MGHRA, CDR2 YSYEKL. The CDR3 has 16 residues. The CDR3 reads CASSQAGTGNTDTQYF. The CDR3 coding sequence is TGCGCCAGCAGCCAAGCCGGGACAGGGAACACAGATACGCAGTATTTT.

The CDR3 protein is CASSLYQGSPEAFF. The CDR3 DNA follows: TGTGCCAGCAGTTTATACCAGGGGAGCCCTGAAGCTTTCTTT. The chain combines TRBV27 with TRBJ1-1; TRBD1 is a possible D gene (6 bases). The CDR3 extends over 14 amino acids. CDR1 and CDR2 from the germline V gene are MNHEY and SMNVEV (reference sequence). Trimming removed 1 base from V and 6 bases from J, with 12 bases in between.

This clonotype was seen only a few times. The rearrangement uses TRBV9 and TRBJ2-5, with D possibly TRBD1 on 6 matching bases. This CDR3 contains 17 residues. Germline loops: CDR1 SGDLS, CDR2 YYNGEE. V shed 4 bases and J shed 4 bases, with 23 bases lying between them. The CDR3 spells CASSINEETGSIETQYF. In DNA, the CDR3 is TGTGCCAGCAGCATCAACGAAGAGACAGGATCGATAGAGACCCAGTACTTC.

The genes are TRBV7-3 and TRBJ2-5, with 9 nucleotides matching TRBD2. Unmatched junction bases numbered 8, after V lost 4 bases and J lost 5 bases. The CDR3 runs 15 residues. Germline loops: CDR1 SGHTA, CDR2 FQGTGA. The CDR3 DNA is TGTGCCAGCAGCTATTTTAGCGGGAGTGGGGAGACCCAGTACTTC. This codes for CASSYFSGSGETQYF.

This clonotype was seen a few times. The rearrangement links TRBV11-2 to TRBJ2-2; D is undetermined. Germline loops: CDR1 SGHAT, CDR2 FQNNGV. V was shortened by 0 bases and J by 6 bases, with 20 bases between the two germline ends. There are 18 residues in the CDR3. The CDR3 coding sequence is TGTGCCAGCAGCTTAGAGAGAGCCTTCCTCGTTGTCCCCGGGGAGCTGTTTTTT. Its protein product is CASSLERAFLVVPGELFF. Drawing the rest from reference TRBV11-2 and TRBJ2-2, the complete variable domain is EAGVAQSPRYKIIEKRQSVAFWCNPISGHATLYWYQQILGQGPKLLIQFQNNGVVDDSQLPKDRFSAERLKGVDSTLKIQPAKLEDSAVYLCASSLERAFLVVPGELFFGEGSRLTVL.

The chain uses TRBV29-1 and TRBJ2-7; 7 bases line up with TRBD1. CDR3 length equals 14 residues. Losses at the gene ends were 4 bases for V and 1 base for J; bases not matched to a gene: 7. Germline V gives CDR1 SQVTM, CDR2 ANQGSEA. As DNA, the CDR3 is TGCAGCGTTGCACATGGGACAGATTCCTACGAGCAGTACTTC. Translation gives CSVAHGTDSYEQYF.

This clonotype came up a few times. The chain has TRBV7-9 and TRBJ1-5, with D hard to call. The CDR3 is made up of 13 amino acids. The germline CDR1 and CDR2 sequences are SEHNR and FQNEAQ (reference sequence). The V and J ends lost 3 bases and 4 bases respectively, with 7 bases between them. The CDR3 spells CASSFAWNQPQHF. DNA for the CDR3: TGTGCCAGCAGCTTTGCATGGAATCAGCCCCAGCATTTT.

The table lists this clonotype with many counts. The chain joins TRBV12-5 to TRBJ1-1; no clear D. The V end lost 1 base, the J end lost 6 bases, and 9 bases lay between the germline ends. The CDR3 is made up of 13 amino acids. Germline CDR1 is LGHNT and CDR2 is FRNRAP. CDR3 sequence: CASGLDSFSEAFF. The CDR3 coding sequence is TGTGCTAGTGGTTTGGACAGTTTTTCTGAAGCTTTCTTT.

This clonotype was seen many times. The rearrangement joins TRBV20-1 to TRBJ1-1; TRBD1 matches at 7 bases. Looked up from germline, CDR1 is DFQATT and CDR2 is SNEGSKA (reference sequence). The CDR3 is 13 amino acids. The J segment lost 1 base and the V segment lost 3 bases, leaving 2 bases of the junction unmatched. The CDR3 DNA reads TGCAGTGCTAGGGGGACAGAGAACACTGAAGCTTTCTTT. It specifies CSARGTENTEAFF.

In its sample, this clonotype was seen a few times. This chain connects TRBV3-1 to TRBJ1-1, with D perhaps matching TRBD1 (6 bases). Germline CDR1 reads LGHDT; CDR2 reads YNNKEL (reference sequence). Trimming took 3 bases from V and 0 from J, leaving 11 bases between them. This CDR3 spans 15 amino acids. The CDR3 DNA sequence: TGTGCCAGCAGCCACTCCGGACAGATGAACACTGAAGCTTTCTTT. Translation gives CASSHSGQMNTEAFF. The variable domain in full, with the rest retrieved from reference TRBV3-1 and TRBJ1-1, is DTAVSQTPKYLVTQMGNDKSIKCEQNLGHDTMYWYKQDSKKFLKIMFSYNNKELIINETVPNRFSPKSPDKAHLNLHINSLELGDSAVYFCASSHSGQMNTEAFFGQGTRLTVV.

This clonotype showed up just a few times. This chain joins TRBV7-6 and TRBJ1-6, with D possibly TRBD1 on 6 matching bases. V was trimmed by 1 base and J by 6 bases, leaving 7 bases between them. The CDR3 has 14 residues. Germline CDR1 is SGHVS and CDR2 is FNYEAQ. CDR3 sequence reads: CASSLEDSNSPLHF. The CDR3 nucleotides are TGTGCCAGCAGCTTAGAGGACAGTAATTCACCCCTCCACTTT.

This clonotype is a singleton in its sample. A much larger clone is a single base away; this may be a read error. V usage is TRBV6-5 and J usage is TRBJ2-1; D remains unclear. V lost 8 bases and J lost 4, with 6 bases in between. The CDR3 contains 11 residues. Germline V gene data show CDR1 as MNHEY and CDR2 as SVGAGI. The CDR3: CASERYNEQFF. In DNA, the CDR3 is TGTGCCAGCGAAAGATACAATGAGCAGTTCTTC.

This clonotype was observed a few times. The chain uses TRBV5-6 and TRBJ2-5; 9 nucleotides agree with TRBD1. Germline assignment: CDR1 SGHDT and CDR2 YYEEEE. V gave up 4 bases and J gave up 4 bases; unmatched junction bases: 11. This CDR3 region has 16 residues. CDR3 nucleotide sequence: TGTGCCAGCAGCCACGACGGACAGGGGCTAGGAGAGACCCAGTACTTC. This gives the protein CASSHDGQGLGETQYF. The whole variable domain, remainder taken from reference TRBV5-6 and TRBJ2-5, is DAGVTQSPTHLIKTRGQQVTLRCSPKSGHDTVSWYQQALGQGPQFIFQYYEEEERQRGNFPDRFSGHQFPNYSSELNVNALLLGDSALYLCASSHDGQGLGETQYFGPGTRLLVL.

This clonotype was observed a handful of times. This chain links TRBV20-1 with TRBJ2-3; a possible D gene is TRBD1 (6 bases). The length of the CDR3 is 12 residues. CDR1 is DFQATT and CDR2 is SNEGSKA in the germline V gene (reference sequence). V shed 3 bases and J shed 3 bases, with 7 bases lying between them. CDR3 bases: TGCAGTGCTAGCGACAGGACAGATACGCAGTATTTT. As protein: CSASDRTDTQYF.

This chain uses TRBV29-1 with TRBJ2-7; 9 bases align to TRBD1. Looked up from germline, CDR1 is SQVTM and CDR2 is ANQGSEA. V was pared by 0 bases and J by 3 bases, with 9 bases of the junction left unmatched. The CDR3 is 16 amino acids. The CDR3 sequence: CSVEDRSRDRDYEQYF. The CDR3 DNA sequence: TGCAGCGTTGAAGATCGAAGTCGGGACAGGGACTACGAGCAGTACTTC.

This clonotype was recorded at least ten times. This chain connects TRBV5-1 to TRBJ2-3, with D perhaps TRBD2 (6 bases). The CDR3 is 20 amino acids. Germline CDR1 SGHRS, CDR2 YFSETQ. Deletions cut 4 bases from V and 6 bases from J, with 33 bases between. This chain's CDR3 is CASSQLPTNRDSLALDTQYF. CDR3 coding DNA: TGCGCCAGCAGCCAACTTCCCACAAACCGGGACTCACTAGCCTTGGATACGCAGTATTTT.

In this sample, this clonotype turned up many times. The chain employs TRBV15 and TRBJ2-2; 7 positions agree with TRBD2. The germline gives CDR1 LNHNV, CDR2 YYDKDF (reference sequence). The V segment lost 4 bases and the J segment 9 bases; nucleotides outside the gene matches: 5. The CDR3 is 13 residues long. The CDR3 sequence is CATSIWRERELFF. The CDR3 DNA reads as TGTGCCACCAGCATTTGGCGGGAGAGGGAGCTGTTTTTT.